This T cell receptor beta chain was retrieved from a study of shared clonotypes between healthy human individuals. Study in general: CD4 naive and CD4 memory each took three plates per donor, while CD8 naive took two and CD8 memory one.

Each of the donors was a healthy adult who was HIV-negative and had not had a recent acute infection or vaccination. Negatively enriched CD4+ T cells were divided by CD45RA into naive and memory. Germline-derived CDR1 and CDR2 are SGDLS and YYNGEE. Trimming took off 4 bases at V and 4 bases at J, with 17 bases between the two ends. CDR3 length: 16 amino acids. Sequencing was at deep level. Produced via immunoSEQ multiplex PCR; TCRdb's table is partial and in-frame only. The sample holds 300,000 to 400,000 clones, approximately 79% seen once. The chain combines TRBV9 with TRBJ2-2, with D tentatively TRBD1 (5 bases). The sample was memory CD4+ T cells sorted from blood. The subset here: CD45RA-negative fraction. The receptor's source is a man younger than 45 in good health. CDR3 sequence (DNA): TGTGCCAGCAGCCCCCAAGGCGACAGTTCCACCGGGGAGCTGTTTTTT. This gives the protein CASSPQGDSSTGELFF. Complete variable domain (other parts from reference TRBV9 and TRBJ2-2): DSGVTQTPKHLITATGQRVTLRCSPRSGDLSVYWYQQSLDQGLQFLIQYYNGEERAKGNILERFSAQQFPDLHSELNLSSLELGDSALYFCASSPQGDSSTGELFFGEGSRLTVL.